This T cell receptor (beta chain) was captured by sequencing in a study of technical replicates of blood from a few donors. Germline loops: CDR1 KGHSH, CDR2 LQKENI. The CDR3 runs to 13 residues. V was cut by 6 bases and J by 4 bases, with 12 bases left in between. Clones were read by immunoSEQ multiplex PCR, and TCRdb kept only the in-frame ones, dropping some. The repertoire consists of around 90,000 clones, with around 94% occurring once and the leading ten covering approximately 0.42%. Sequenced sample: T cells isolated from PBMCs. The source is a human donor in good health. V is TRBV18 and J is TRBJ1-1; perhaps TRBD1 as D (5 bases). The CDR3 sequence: CASSPIQGTEAFF. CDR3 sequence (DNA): TGTGCCAGCTCGCCCATCCAGGGCACTGAAGCTTTCTTT.